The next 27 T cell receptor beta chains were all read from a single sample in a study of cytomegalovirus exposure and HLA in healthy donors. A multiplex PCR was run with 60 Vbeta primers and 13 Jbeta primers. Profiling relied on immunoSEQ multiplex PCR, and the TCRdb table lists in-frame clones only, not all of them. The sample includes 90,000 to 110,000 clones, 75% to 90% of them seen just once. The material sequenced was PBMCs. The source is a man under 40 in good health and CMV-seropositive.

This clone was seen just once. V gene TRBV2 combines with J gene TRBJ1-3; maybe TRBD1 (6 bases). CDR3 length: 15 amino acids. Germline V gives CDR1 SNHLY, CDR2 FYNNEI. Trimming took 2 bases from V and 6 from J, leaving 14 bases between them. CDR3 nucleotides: TGTGCCAGCAGTGAAACAGGGCCCTTAACAAACACCATATATTTT. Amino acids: CASSETGPLTNTIYF.

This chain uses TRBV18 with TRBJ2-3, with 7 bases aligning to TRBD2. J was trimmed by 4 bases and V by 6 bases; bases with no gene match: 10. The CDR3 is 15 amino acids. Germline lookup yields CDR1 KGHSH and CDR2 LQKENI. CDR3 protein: CASSLTSQSADTQYF. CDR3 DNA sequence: TGTGCCAGCTCTTTGACTAGCCAGTCGGCAGATACGCAGTATTTT.

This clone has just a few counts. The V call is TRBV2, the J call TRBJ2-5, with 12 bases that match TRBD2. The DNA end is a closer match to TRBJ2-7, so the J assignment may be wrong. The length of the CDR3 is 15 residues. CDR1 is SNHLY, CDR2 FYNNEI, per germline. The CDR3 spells CASSESSGGAYEQYF. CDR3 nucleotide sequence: TGTGCCAGCAGTGAATCTAGCGGGGGGGCGTACGAGCAGTACTTC.

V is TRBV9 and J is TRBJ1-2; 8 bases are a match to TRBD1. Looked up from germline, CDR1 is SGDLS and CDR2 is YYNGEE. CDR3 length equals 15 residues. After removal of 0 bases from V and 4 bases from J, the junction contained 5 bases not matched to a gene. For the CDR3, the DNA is TGTGCCAGCAGCGTAGCCAACAGGGGGAGCTATGGCTACACCTTC. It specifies CASSVANRGSYGYTF.

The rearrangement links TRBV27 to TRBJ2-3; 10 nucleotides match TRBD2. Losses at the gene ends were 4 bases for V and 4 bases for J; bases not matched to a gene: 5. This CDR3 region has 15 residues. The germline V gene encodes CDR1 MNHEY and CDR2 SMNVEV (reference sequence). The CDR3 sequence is CASSSRTSGADTQYF. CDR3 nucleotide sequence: TGTGCCAGCAGTTCCAGGACTAGCGGAGCAGATACGCAGTATTTT.

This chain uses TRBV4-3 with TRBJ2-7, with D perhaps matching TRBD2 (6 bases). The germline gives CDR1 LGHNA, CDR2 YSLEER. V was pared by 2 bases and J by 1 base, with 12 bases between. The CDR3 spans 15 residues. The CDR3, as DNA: TGCGCCAGCAGCCAACAGCCAGGGAGGTCCTACGAGCAGTACTTC. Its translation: CASSQQPGRSYEQYF.

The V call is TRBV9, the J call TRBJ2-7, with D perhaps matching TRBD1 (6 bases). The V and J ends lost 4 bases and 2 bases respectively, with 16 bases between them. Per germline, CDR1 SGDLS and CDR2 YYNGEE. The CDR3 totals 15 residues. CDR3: CASSLGTIQTYEQYF. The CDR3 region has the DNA TGTGCCAGCAGCCTGGGGACAATTCAAACCTACGAGCAGTACTTC. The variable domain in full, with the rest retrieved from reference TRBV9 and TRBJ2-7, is DSGVTQTPKHLITATGQRVTLRCSPRSGDLSVYWYQQSLDQGLQFLIQYYNGEERAKGNILERFSAQQFPDLHSELNLSSLELGDSALYFCASSLGTIQTYEQYFGPGTRLTVT.

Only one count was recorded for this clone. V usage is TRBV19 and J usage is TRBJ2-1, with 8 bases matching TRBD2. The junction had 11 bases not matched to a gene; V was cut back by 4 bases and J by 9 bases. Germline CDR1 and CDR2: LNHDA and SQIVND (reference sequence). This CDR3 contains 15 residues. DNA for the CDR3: TGTGCCAGTAGTACTGGCGGGGGGACCGGGGTTGAGCAGTTCTTC. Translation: CASSTGGGTGVEQFF.

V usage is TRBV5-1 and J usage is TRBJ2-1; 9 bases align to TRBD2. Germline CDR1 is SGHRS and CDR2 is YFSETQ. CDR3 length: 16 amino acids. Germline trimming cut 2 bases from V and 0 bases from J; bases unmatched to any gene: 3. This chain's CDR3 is CASSLAGGSSYNEQFF. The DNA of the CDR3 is TGCGCCAGCAGCTTAGCGGGGGGAAGCTCCTACAATGAGCAGTTCTTC.

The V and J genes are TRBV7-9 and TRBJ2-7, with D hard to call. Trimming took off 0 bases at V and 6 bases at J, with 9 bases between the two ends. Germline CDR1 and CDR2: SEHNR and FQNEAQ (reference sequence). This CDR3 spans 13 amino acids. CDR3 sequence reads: CASSLARQAEQYF. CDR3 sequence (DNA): TGTGCCAGCAGCTTAGCGCGGCAAGCCGAGCAGTACTTC.

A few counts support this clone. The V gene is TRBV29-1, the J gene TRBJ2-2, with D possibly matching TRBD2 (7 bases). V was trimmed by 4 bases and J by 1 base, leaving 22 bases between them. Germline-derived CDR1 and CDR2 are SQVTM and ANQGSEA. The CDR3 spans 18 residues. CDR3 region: CSVGRGGSLEMNTGELFF. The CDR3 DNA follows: TGCAGCGTTGGTAGGGGGGGCTCCCTGGAAATGAACACCGGGGAGCTGTTTTTT.

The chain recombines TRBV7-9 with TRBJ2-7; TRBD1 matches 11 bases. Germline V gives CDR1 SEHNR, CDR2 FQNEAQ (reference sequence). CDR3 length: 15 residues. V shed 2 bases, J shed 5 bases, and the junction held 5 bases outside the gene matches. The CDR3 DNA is TGTGCCAGCAGCTTACGGGACAGGGGGAGGCACGAGCAGTACTTC. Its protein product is CASSLRDRGRHEQYF.

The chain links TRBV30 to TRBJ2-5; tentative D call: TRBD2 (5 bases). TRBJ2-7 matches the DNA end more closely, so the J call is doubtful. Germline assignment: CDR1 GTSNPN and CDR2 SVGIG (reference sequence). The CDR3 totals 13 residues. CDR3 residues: CAWSSRVSYEQYF. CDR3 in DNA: TGTGCCTGGAGTTCGAGGGTCTCCTACGAGCAGTACTTC.

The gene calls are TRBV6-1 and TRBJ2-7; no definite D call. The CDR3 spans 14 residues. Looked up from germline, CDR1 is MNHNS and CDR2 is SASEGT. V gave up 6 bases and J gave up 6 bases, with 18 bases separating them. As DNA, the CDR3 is TGTGCCAGCAGACAACAGTGGGCCCCCACCGAGCAGTACTTC. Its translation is CASRQQWAPTEQYF.

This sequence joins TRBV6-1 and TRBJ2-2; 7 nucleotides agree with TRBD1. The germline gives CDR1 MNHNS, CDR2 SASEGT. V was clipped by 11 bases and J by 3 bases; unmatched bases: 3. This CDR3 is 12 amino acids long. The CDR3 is CARGGYTGELFF. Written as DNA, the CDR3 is TGTGCCCGAGGGGGCTACACCGGGGAGCTGTTTTTT.

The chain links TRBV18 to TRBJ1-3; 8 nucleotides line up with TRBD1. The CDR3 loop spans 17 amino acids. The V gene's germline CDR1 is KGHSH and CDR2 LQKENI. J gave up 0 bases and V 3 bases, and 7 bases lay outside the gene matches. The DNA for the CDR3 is TGTGCCAGCTCACCTCAAGCAGGGGGCTCCTCTGGAAACACCATATATTTT. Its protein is CASSPQAGGSSGNTIYF.

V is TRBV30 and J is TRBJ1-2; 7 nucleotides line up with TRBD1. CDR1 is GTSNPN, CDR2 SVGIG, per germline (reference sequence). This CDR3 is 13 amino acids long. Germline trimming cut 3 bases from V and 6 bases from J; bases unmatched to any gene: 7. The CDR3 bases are TGTGCCTGGAGCATACAGGGGTGGGATGGCTACACCTTC. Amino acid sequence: CAWSIQGWDGYTF.

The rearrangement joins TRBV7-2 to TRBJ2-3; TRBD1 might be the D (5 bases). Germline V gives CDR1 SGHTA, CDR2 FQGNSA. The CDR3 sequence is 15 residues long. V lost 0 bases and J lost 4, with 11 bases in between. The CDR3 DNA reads TGTGCCAGCAGCTTAGCAGGGGCTGGGGCAGATACGCAGTATTTT. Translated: CASSLAGAGADTQYF.

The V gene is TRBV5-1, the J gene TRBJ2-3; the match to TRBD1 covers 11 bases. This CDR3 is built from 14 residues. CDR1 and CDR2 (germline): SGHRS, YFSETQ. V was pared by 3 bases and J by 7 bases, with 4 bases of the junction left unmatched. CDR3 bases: TGCGCCAGCAGCTGGACAGGGGGCGCAAATACGCAGTATTTT. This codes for CASSWTGGANTQYF. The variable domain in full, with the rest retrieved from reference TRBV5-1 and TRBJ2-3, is KAGVTQTPRYLIKTRGQQVTLSCSPISGHRSVSWYQQTPGQGLQFLFEYFSETQRNKGNFPGRFSGRQFSNSRSEMNVSTLELGDSALYLCASSWTGGANTQYFGPGTRLTVL.

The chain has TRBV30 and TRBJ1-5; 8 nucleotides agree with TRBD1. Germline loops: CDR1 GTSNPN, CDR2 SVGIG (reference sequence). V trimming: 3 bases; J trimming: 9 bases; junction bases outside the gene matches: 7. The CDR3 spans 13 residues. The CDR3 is CAWSSDRDWPQHF. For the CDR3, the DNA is TGTGCCTGGAGCTCGGACAGGGACTGGCCCCAGCATTTT.

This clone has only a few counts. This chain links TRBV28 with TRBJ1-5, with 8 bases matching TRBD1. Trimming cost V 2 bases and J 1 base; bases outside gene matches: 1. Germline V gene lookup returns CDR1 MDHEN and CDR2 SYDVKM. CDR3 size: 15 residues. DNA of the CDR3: TGTGCCAGCAGTTTAGACAGGGGAAGCAATCAGCCCCAGCATTTT. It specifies CASSLDRGSNQPQHF.

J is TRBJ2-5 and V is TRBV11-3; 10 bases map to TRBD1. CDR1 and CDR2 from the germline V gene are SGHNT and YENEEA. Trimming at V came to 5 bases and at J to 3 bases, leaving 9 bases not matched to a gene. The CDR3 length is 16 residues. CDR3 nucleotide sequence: TGTGCCAGCAGCAAAGCCGGGACAGGGGCGGAAGAGACCCAGTACTTC. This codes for CASSKAGTGAEETQYF.

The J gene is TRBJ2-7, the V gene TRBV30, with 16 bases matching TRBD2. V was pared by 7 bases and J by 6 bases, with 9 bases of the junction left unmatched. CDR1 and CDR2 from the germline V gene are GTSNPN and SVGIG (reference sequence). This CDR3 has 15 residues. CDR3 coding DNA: TGTGCCTATTCGGGACTAGCGGGGGGGCTTGGCGAGCAGTACTTC. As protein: CAYSGLAGGLGEQYF.

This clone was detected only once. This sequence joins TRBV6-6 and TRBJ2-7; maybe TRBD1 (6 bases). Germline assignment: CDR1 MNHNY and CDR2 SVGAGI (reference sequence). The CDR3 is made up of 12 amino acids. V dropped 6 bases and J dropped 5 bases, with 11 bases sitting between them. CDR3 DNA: TGTGCCAGCAGAGAACAGGGCAACGAGCAGTACTTC. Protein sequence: CASREQGNEQYF.

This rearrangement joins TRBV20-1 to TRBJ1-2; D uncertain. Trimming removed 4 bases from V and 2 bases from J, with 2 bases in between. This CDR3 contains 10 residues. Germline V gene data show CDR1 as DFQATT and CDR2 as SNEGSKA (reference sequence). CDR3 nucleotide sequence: TGCAGTGCTACGAACTATGGCTACACCTTC. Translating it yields CSATNYGYTF.

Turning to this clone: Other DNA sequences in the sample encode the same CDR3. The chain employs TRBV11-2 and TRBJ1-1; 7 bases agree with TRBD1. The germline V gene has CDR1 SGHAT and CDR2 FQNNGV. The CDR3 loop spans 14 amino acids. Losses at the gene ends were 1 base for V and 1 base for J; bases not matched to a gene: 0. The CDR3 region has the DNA TGTGCCAGCAGCTTAGGACAGGGGAACACTGAAGCTTTCTTT. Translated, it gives CASSLGQGNTEAFF.

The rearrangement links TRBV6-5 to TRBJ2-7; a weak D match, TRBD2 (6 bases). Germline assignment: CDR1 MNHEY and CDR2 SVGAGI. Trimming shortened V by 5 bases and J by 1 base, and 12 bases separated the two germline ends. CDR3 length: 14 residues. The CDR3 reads CASSPLGGSYEQYF. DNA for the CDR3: TGTGCCAGCAGTCCCTTGGGGGGATCCTACGAGCAGTACTTC.